The clone carrying this TCR beta chain appeared a few times. Its matching antigen is unknown. The library was made from cDNA and included unique molecular identifiers. Each CDR3 protein is one row after TCRdb ran MiXCR on the PCR reads. Here the sample spans 150,000 to 200,000 distinct CDR3 sequences, roughly 34% being singletons. This sample is part of a study of post-analysis software for immune sequencing data. Background on the study: Relapsing-remitting, secondary progressive and progressive-relapsing forms made up the multiple sclerosis disease courses.

Study-wide results and limits: Normalized Chao1 diversity was significantly lower in multiple sclerosis patients than in controls. When the samples were clustered directly with F measure, those that had been prepared in the same batch showed strong co-clustering. In patients, TRBV5-6, TRBV5-1 and TRBV20-1 belonged to five TRBV segments found more frequently than in controls.

The germline V gene has CDR1 SGHTA and CDR2 FQGNSA. The CDR3 contains 14 residues. The V gene lost 5 bases and the J gene lost 4 bases, with 13 bases spanning the gap. V and J are TRBV7-2 and TRBJ2-3, with no clear D. The sample consisted of blood, taken after autologous hematopoietic stem cell transplantation. The receptor was isolated from a girl under 18 with multiple sclerosis. CDR3 coding DNA: TGTGCCAGCAGCCCTCCCCAGGTCCCAGATACGCAGTATTTT. Protein product: CASSPPQVPDTQYF. The complete variable domain, with remaining parts taken from reference TRBV7-2 and TRBJ2-3, reads GAGVSQSPSNKVTEKGKDVELRCDPISGHTALYWYRQSLGQGLEFLIYFQGNSAPDKSGLPSDRFSAERTGGSVSTLTIQRTQQEDSAVYLCASSPPQVPDTQYFGPGTRLTVL.